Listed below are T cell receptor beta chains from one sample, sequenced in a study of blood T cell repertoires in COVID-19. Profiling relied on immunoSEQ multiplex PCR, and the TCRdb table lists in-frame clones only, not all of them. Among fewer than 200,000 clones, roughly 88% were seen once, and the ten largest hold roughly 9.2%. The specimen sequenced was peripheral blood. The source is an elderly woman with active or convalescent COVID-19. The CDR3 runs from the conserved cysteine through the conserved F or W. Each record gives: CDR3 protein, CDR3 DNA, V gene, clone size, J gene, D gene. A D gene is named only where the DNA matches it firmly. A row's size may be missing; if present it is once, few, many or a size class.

CDR3 protein: CASSSTKRAYTDTQYF
CDR3 DNA: TGTGCCAGCAGCTCAACTAAGCGGGCCTACACAGATACGCAGTATTTT
V gene: TRBV7-8
clone size: .
J gene: TRBJ2-3
D gene: .

CDR3 protein: CASSQGPPQAFF
CDR3 DNA: TGTGCCAGCAGCCAAGGGCCCCCACAAGCTTTCTTT
V gene: TRBV3-1/TRBV3-2
clone size: .
J gene: TRBJ1-1
D gene: .

CDR3 protein: CASRPETGGAGGYTF
CDR3 DNA: TGTGCCAGCAGGCCCGAGACAGGGGGCGCCGGTGGCTACACCTTC
V gene: TRBV7-2
clone size: .
J gene: TRBJ1-2
D gene: TRBD1

CDR3 protein: CASRSGGLSGYTF
CDR3 DNA: TGTGCCAGCAGATCGGGGGGGTTGAGTGGCTACACCTTC
V gene: TRBV6-5
clone size: .
J gene: TRBJ1-2
D gene: .

CDR3 protein: CASSFLDRGRSPLHF
CDR3 DNA: TGTGCCAGCAGCTTTCTCGACAGGGGCCGGTCACCCCTCCACTTT
V gene: TRBV7-9
clone size: .
J gene: TRBJ1-6
D gene: TRBD1

CDR3 protein: CASRRTSGGAWYTGELFF
CDR3 DNA: TGTGCCAGCAGGAGGACTAGCGGGGGGGCATGGTACACCGGGGAGCTGTTTTTT
V gene: TRBV6-4
clone size: .
J gene: TRBJ2-2
D gene: TRBD2

CDR3 protein: CASSQEGGYTEAFF
CDR3 DNA: TGTGCCAGCAGCCAAGAAGGGGGCTACACTGAAGCTTTCTTT
V gene: TRBV14
clone size: .
J gene: TRBJ1-1
D gene: TRBD1

CDR3 protein: CSVGGAEANYGYTF
CDR3 DNA: TGCAGCGTGGGGGGGGCAGAAGCTAACTATGGCTACACCTTC
V gene: TRBV29-1
clone size: .
J gene: TRBJ1-2
D gene: .

CDR3 protein: CAWSVAGGSRALGEAFF
CDR3 DNA: TGTGCCTGGAGTGTAGCAGGCGGAAGCAGGGCCCTAGGTGAAGCTTTCTTT
V gene: TRBV30
clone size: .
J gene: TRBJ1-1
D gene: .

CDR3 protein: CASSVGTSVIRHF
CDR3 DNA: TGTGCCAGCAGCGTAGGGACTAGCGTTATCCGGCACTTC
V gene: TRBV9
clone size: .
J gene: TRBJ2-7
D gene: TRBD2

CDR3 protein: CASSWTGVDQPQHF
CDR3 DNA: TGTGCCAGCAGTTGGACAGGGGTCGACCAGCCCCAGCATTTT
V gene: TRBV6-2/TRBV6-3
clone size: few
J gene: TRBJ1-5
D gene: TRBD1

CDR3 protein: CASSDPLKPGNTIYF
CDR3 DNA: TGTGCCAGCAGTGACCCACTTAAGCCTGGAAACACCATATATTTT
V gene: TRBV25-1
clone size: .
J gene: TRBJ1-3
D gene: .

CDR3 protein: CASSFRTGGSTEAFF
CDR3 DNA: TGTGCCAGCAGCTTCCGGACAGGGGGCAGCACTGAAGCTTTCTTT
V gene: TRBV7-9
clone size: .
J gene: TRBJ1-1
D gene: TRBD1

CDR3 protein: CASSVGGTSNTEAFF
CDR3 DNA: TGTGCCAGCAGCGTAGGAGGGACATCTAACACTGAAGCTTTCTTT
V gene: TRBV9
clone size: .
J gene: TRBJ1-1
D gene: .

CDR3 protein: CASSFRGNYGYTF
CDR3 DNA: TGTGCCAGCAGCTTCAGGGGGAACTATGGCTACACCTTC
V gene: TRBV7-2
clone size: .
J gene: TRBJ1-2
D gene: TRBD1

CDR3 protein: CASSADGGKGEKLFF
CDR3 DNA: TGCGCCAGCAGCGCCGACGGAGGAAAAGGAGAAAAACTGTTTTTT
V gene: TRBV5-1
clone size: .
J gene: TRBJ1-4
D gene: .

CDR3 protein: CASSTPGGWGGYTF
CDR3 DNA: TGTGCCAGCTCAACCCCAGGGGGCTGGGGTGGCTACACCTTC
V gene: TRBV18
clone size: .
J gene: TRBJ1-2
D gene: TRBD1

CDR3 protein: CASSQSGGASDEQFF
CDR3 DNA: TGCGCCAGCAGCCAAAGCGGGGGGGCCTCGGATGAGCAGTTCTTC
V gene: TRBV4-1
clone size: .
J gene: TRBJ2-1
D gene: TRBD2

CDR3 protein: CASSFGLAGRDTQYF
CDR3 DNA: TGCGCCAGCAGCTTTGGACTAGCGGGGCGGGATACGCAGTATTTT
V gene: TRBV5-1
clone size: .
J gene: TRBJ2-3
D gene: TRBD2

CDR3 protein: CASSSRSGEAFF
CDR3 DNA: TGTGCCAGCAGCTCCAGGTCCGGTGAAGCTTTCTTT
V gene: TRBV11-3
clone size: .
J gene: TRBJ1-1
D gene: .

CDR3 protein: CSARSGGAFF
CDR3 DNA: TGCAGTGCTAGGTCGGGTGGAGCTTTCTTT
V gene: TRBV20-1
clone size: many
J gene: TRBJ1-1
D gene: .

CDR3 protein: CASSSDSYSNQPQHF
CDR3 DNA: TGTGCCAGCAGTTCCGACAGTTATAGCAATCAGCCCCAGCATTTT
V gene: TRBV6-5
clone size: .
J gene: TRBJ1-5
D gene: .

CDR3 protein: CASSLGQGARDTQYF
CDR3 DNA: TGTGCCAGCAGTTTAGGGCAGGGGGCAAGGGATACGCAGTATTTT
V gene: TRBV27
clone size: .
J gene: TRBJ2-3
D gene: TRBD1

CDR3 protein: CASSYQGQSYGYTF
CDR3 DNA: TGTGCCAGCAGTTACCAGGGACAGAGCTATGGCTACACCTTC
V gene: TRBV6-5
clone size: .
J gene: TRBJ1-2
D gene: TRBD1

CDR3 protein: CASSKGPAQHF
CDR3 DNA: TGTGCCAGCAGCAAAGGTCCGGCCCAGCATTTT
V gene: TRBV21-1
clone size: .
J gene: TRBJ1-5
D gene: .

CDR3 protein: CASGKGGSSGNTIYF
CDR3 DNA: TGTGCCAGCGGGAAGGGAGGGTCTTCTGGAAACACCATATATTTT
V gene: TRBV5-4
clone size: .
J gene: TRBJ1-3
D gene: .

CDR3 protein: CASKEGLAYNEQFF
CDR3 DNA: TGTGCCAGCAAGGAAGGACTAGCCTACAATGAGCAGTTCTTC
V gene: TRBV7-2
clone size: .
J gene: TRBJ2-1
D gene: TRBD2

CDR3 protein: CASSSDRGNSYNSPLHF
CDR3 DNA: TGTGCCAGCAGCTCGGACAGGGGTAATTCCTATAATTCACCCCTCCACTTT
V gene: TRBV5-5
clone size: .
J gene: TRBJ1-6
D gene: TRBD1

CDR3 protein: CASSQSPAGTQETQYF
CDR3 DNA: TGCGCCAGCAGCCAATCCCCGGCGGGGACCCAAGAGACCCAGTACTTC
V gene: TRBV4-1
clone size: few
J gene: TRBJ2-5
D gene: .

CDR3 protein: CASSLDVQGRGGYTF
CDR3 DNA: TGTGCCAGCAGCTTAGACGTACAGGGAAGGGGCGGCTACACCTTC
V gene: TRBV11-2
clone size: .
J gene: TRBJ1-2
D gene: .

CDR3 protein: CASSLTSTGTGELFF
CDR3 DNA: TGTGCCAGCAGCTTAACCTCCACAGGCACCGGGGAGCTGTTTTTT
V gene: TRBV7-2
clone size: .
J gene: TRBJ2-2
D gene: .

CDR3 protein: CASSQVGWEGEAEAFF
CDR3 DNA: TGCGCCAGCAGCCAAGTTGGATGGGAGGGGGAGGCTGAAGCTTTCTTT
V gene: TRBV4-1
clone size: .
J gene: TRBJ1-1
D gene: .

CDR3 protein: CATSRDRGTYGYTF
CDR3 DNA: TGTGCCACCAGCAGGGACAGGGGTACATATGGCTACACCTTC
V gene: TRBV15
clone size: .
J gene: TRBJ1-2
D gene: TRBD1

CDR3 protein: CASSGQNYEQYF
CDR3 DNA: TGCGCCAGCAGCGGACAAAATTACGAGCAGTACTTC
V gene: TRBV4-1
clone size: once
J gene: TRBJ2-7
D gene: .

CDR3 protein: CASSYTDLGGTEAFF
CDR3 DNA: TGTGCCAGCAGTTACACCGACTTGGGGGGCACTGAAGCTTTCTTT
V gene: TRBV6-5
clone size: .
J gene: TRBJ1-1
D gene: .

CDR3 protein: CASSLRPTSGGAGTQYF
CDR3 DNA: TGTGCCAGCAGCCTCAGACCGACTAGCGGGGGGGCCGGCACCCAGTACTTC
V gene: TRBV11-3
clone size: .
J gene: TRBJ2-5
D gene: TRBD2

CDR3 protein: CASSVGRDNSPLHF
CDR3 DNA: TGTGCCAGCAGCGTAGGACGGGATAATTCACCCCTCCACTTT
V gene: TRBV9
clone size: .
J gene: TRBJ1-6
D gene: .

CDR3 protein: CASSQIMGLTGNTIYF
CDR3 DNA: TGCGCCAGCAGCCAAATAATGGGCTTAACTGGAAACACCATATATTTT
V gene: TRBV4-3
clone size: .
J gene: TRBJ1-3
D gene: .

CDR3 protein: CASSEPRTSGTRQETQYF
CDR3 DNA: TGTGCCAGCAGTGAACCTAGGACTAGCGGGACTCGGCAGGAGACCCAGTACTTC
V gene: TRBV6-1
clone size: .
J gene: TRBJ2-5
D gene: TRBD2

CDR3 protein: CASSERPGQNYGYTF
CDR3 DNA: TGTGCCAGCAGTGAAAGACCAGGGCAGAACTATGGCTACACCTTC
V gene: TRBV6-1
clone size: .
J gene: TRBJ1-2
D gene: .

CDR3 protein: CATSSLDSEQYF
CDR3 DNA: TGTGCCACCAGCAGCCTAGACAGCGAGCAGTACTTC
V gene: TRBV15
clone size: .
J gene: TRBJ2-7
D gene: .

CDR3 protein: CASSVEQGNTIYF
CDR3 DNA: TGTGCCAGCAGCGTCGAACAGGGAAACACCATATATTTT
V gene: TRBV9
clone size: .
J gene: TRBJ1-3
D gene: .

CDR3 protein: CASSFAGNTIYF
CDR3 DNA: TGTGCCAGCAGCTTCGCTGGAAACACCATATATTTT
V gene: TRBV11-3
clone size: .
J gene: TRBJ1-3
D gene: .

CDR3 protein: CASSLEGGPNEQFF
CDR3 DNA: TGTGCCAGCAGCTTGGAGGGGGGGCCCAATGAGCAGTTCTTC
V gene: TRBV7-2
clone size: .
J gene: TRBJ2-1
D gene: .